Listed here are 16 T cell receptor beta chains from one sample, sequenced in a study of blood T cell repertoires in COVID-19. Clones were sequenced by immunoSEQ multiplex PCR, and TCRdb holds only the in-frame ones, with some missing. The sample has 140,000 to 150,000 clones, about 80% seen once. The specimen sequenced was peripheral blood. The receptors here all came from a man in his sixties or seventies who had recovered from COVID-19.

The CDR3 sequence: CASLVGASDTEAFF. CDR3 coding DNA: TGTGCCAGCTTAGTAGGGGCGTCGGACACTGAAGCTTTCTTT. The chain employs TRBV18 and TRBJ1-1; D is possibly TRBD1 (5 bases). The CDR3 length is 14 residues. Germline V lookup: CDR1 KGHSH, CDR2 LQKENI. V lost 7 bases, J lost 3 bases, and 15 bases lay in between.

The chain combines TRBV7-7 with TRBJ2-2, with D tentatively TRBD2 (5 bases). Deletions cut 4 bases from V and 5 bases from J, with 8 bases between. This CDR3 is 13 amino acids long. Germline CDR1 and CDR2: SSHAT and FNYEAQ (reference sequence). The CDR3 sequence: CASSSEGTGELFF. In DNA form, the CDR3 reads TGTGCCAGCAGCTCTGAGGGAACCGGGGAGCTGTTTTTT.

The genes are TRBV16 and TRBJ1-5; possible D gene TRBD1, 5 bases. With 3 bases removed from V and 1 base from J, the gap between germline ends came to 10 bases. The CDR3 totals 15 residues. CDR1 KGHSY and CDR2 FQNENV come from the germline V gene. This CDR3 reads CASSQQGSSNQPQHF. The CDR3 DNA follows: TGTGCCAGCAGCCAGCAGGGATCGAGCAATCAGCCCCAGCATTTT.

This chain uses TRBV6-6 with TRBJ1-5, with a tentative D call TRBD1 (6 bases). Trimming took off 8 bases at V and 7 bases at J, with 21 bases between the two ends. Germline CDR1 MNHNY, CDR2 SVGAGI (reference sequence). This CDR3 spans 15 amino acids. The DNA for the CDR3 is TGTGCCAGCGTCTCAGAGGGGGGGGCAAGACAGCCCCAGCATTTT. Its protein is CASVSEGGARQPQHF.

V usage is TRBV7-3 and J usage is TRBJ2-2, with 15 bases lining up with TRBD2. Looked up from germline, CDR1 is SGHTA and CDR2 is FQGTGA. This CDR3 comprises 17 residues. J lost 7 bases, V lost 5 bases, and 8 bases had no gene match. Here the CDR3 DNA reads TGTGCCAGCAGCATCCAGGGACTAGCGGGAGGTTACGGGGAGCTGTTTTTT. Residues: CASSIQGLAGGYGELFF. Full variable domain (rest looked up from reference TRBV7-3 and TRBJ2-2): GAGVSQTPSNKVTEKGKYVELRCDPISGHTALYWYRQSLGQGPEFLIYFQGTGAADDSGLPNDRFFAVRPEGSVSTLKIQRTERGDSAVYLCASSIQGLAGGYGELFFGEGSRLTVL.

CDR3 coding DNA: TGTGCCAGTAGTGGACAGGGGCCGAACACTGAAGCTTTCTTT. Amino acid sequence: CASSGQGPNTEAFF. V is TRBV19 and J is TRBJ1-1, with TRBD1 matching 9 bases. Per the germline V gene, CDR1 is LNHDA and CDR2 is SQIVND (reference sequence). The length of the CDR3 is 14 residues. V lost 5 bases, J lost 1 base, and 2 bases stayed unmatched.

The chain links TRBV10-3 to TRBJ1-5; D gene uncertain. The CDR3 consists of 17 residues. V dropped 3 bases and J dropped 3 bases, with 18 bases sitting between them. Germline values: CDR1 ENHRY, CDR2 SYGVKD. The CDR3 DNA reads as TGTGCCATCAGTGAATCCGGGGTGGGGTGGAACAATCAGCCCCAGCATTTT. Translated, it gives CAISESGVGWNNQPQHF.

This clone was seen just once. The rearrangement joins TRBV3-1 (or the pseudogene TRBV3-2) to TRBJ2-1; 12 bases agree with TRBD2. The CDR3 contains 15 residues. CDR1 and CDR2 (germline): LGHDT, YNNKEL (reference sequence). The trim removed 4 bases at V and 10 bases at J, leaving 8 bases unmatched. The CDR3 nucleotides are TGTGCCAGCAGCCCAGTGACTAGCGGGAGCGGGGAGCAGTTCTTC. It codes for CASSPVTSGSGEQFF.

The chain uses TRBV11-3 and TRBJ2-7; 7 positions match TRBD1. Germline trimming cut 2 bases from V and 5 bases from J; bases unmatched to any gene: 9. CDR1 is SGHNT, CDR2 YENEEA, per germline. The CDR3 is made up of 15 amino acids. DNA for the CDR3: TGTGCCAGCAGCTTAAAAGGGGGCGCACAGGACGAGCAGTACTTC. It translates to CASSLKGGAQDEQYF.

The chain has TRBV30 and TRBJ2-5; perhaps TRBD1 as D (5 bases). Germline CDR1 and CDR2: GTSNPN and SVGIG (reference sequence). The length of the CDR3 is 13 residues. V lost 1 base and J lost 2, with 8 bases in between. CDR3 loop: CAWSETVQETQYF. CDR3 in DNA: TGTGCCTGGAGTGAGACAGTACAAGAGACCCAGTACTTC.

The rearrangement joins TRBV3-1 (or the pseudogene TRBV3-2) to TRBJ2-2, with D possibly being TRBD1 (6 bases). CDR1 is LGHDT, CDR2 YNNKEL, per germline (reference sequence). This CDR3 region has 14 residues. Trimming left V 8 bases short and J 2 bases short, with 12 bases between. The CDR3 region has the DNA TGTGCCAGCGGACAGCCTCAAAACACCGGGGAGCTGTTTTTT. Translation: CASGQPQNTGELFF.

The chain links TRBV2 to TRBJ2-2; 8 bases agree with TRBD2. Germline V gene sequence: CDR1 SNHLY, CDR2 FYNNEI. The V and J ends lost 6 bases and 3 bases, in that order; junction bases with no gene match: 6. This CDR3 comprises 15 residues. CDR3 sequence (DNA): TGTGCCAGCAGGTTAACTAGCGGCTACACCGGGGAGCTGTTTTTT. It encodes CASRLTSGYTGELFF.

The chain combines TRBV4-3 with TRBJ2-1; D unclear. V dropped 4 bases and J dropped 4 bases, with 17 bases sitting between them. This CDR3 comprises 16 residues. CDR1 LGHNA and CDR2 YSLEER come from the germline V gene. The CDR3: CASSPLGARVYNEQFF. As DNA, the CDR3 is TGCGCCAGCAGCCCCCTCGGCGCCCGGGTGTACAATGAGCAGTTCTTC.

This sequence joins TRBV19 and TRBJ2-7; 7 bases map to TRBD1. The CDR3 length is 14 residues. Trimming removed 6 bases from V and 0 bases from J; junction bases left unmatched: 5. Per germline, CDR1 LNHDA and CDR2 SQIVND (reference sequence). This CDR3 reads CASSPWTGSYEQYF. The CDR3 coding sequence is TGTGCCAGTAGCCCCTGGACAGGCTCCTACGAGCAGTACTTC.

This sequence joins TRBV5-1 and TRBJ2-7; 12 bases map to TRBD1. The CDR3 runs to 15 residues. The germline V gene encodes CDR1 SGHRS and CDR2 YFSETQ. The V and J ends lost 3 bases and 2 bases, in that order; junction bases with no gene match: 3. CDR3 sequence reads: CASSSGQGAPYEQYF. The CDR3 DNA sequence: TGCGCCAGCAGCTCGGGACAGGGGGCCCCCTACGAGCAGTACTTC.

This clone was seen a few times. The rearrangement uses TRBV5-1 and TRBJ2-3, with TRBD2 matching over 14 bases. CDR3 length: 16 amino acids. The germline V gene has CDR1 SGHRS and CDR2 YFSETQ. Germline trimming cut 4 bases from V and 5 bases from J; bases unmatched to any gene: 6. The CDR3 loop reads CASSPGLAGAVDTQYF. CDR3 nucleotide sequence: TGCGCCAGCAGCCCGGGACTAGCGGGAGCGGTAGATACGCAGTATTTT.